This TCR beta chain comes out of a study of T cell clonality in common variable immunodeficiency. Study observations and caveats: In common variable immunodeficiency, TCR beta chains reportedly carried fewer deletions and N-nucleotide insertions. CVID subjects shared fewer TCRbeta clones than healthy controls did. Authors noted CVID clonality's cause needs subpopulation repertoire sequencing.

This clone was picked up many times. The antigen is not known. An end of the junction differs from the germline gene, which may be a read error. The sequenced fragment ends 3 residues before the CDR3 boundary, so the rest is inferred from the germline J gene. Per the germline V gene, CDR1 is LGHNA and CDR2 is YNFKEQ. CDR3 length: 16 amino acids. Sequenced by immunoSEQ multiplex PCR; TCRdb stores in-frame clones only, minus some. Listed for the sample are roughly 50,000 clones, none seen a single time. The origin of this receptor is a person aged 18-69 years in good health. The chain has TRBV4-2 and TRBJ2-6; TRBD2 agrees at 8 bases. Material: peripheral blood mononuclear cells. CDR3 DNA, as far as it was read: TGCGCCAGCAGCCAAGAAGCGGGAGCTGGGGCCAACGTC. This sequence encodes CASSQEAGAGANV. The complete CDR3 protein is CASSQEAGAGANVLTF.